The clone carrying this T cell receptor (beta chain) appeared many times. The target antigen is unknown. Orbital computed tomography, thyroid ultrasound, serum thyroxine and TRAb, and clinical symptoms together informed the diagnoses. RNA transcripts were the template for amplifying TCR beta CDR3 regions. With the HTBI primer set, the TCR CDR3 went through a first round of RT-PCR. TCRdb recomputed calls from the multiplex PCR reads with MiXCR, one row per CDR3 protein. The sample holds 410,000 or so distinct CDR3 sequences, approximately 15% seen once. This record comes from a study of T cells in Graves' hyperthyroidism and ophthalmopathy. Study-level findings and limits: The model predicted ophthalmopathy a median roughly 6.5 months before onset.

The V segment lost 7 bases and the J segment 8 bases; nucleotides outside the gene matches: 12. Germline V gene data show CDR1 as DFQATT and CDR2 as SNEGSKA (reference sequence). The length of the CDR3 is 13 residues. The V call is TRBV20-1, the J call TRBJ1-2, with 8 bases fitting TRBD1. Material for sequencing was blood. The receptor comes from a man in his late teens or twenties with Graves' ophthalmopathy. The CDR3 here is CSVLPGGARGYTF. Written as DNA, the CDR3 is TGCAGTGTCCTGCCAGGGGGCGCGAGGGGCTACACCTTC.